This TCR beta chain emerged from a study of PD-1 blockade in classical Hodgkin lymphoma. This CDR3 spans 15 amino acids. V lost 7 bases and J lost 1, with 16 bases in between. Germline loops: CDR1 ENHRY, CDR2 SYGVKD. Every patient experienced relapse after autologous stem cell transplantation, and brentuximab vedotin exposure varied. The study recorded best responses of complete response, partial response or progressive disease. Libraries were prepared by immunoSEQ multiplex PCR; TCRdb keeps only in-frame clonotypes and omits some of them. The sample contains approximately 79,000 clones, about 93% of which appear only once.

The V call is TRBV10-3, the J call TRBJ1-1; tentatively, D is TRBD1 (5 bases). Sequencing used peripheral blood mononuclear cells (PBMCs), obtained before the second cycle of nivolumab. This TCR was recovered from a human donor with classical Hodgkin lymphoma. The DNA of the CDR3 is TGTGCCATCACTCCTAATGGGGGGGAGAACACTGAAGCTTTCTTT. As protein: CAITPNGGENTEAFF.